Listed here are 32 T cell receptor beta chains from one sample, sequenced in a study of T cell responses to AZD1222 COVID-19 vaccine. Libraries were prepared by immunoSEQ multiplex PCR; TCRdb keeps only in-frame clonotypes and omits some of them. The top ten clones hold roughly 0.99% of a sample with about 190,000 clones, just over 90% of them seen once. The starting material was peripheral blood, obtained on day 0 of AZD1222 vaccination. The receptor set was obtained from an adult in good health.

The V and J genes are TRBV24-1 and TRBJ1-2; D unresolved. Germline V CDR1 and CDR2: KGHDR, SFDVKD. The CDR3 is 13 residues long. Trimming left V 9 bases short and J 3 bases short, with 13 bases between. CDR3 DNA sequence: TGTGCCACCCAGTCGGGTTCGGACTATGGCTACACCTTC. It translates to CATQSGSDYGYTF.

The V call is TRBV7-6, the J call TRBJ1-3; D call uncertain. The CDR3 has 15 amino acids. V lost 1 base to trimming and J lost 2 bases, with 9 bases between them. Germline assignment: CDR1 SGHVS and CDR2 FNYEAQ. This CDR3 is CASSLGPATGNTIYF. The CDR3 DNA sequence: TGTGCCAGCAGCTTAGGTCCGGCTACTGGAAACACCATATATTTT.

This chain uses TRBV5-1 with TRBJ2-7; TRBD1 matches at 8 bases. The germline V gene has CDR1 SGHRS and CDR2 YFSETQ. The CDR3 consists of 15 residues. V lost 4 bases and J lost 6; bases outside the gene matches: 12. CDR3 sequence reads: CASSPQGPDRGEQYF. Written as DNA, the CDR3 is TGCGCCAGCAGCCCCCAAGGTCCCGACAGGGGCGAGCAGTACTTC. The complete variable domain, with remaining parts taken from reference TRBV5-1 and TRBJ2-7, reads KAGVTQTPRYLIKTRGQQVTLSCSPISGHRSVSWYQQTPGQGLQFLFEYFSETQRNKGNFPGRFSGRQFSNSRSEMNVSTLELGDSALYLCASSPQGPDRGEQYFGPGTRLTVT.

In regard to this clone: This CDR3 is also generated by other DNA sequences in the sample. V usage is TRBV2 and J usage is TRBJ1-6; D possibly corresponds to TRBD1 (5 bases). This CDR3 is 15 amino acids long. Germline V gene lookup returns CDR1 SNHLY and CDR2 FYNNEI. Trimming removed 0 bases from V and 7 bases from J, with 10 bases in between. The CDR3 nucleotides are TGTGCCAGCAGTGAAGCGGGGGGTGGGAATTCACCCCTCCACTTT. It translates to CASSEAGGGNSPLHF.

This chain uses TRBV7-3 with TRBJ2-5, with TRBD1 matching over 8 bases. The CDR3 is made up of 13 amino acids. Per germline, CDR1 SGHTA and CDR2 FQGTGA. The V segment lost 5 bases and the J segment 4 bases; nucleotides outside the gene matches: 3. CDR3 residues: CASSPDRAETQYF. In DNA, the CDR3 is TGTGCCAGCAGCCCGGACAGGGCAGAGACCCAGTACTTC.

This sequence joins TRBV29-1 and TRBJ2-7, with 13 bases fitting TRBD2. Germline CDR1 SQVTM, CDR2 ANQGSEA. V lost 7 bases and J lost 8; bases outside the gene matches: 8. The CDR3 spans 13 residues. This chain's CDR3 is CSAGLAGESKQYF. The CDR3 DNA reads TGCAGCGCAGGACTAGCGGGAGAATCGAAGCAGTACTTC.

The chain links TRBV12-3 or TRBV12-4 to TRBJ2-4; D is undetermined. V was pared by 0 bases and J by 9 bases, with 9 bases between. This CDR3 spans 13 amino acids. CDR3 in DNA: TGTGCCAGCAGTTTAGCCGTTAGAAGCATTCAGTACTTC. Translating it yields CASSLAVRSIQYF.

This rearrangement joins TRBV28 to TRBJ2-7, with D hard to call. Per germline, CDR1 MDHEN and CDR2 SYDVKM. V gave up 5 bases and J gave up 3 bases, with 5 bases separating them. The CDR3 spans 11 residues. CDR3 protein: CASSTLYEQYF. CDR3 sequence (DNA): TGTGCCAGCAGTACCCTCTACGAGCAGTACTTC. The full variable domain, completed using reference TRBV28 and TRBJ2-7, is DVKVTQSSRYLVKRTGEKVFLECVQDMDHENMFWYRQDPGLGLRLIYFSYDVKMKEKGDIPEGYSVSREKKERFSLILESASTNQTSMYLCASSTLYEQYFGPGTRLTVT.

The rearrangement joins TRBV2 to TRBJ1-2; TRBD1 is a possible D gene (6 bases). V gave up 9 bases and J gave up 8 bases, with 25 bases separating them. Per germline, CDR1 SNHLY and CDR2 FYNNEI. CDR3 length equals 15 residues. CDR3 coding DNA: TGTGCCAGGGATATAAATCTGGGCAGGGGAGGCGGCTACACCTTC. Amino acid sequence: CARDINLGRGGGYTF.

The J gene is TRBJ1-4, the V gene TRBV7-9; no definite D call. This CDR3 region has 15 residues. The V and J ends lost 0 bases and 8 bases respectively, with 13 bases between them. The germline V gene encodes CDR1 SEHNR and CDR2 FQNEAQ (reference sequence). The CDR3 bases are TGTGCCAGCAGCTTAGCGGACGGGGTATTAGAAAAACTGTTTTTT. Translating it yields CASSLADGVLEKLFF.

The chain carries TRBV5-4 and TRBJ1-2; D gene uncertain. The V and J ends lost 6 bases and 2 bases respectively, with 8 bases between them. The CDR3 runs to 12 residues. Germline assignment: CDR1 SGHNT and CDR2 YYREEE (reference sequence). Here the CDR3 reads CASTVQNYGYTF. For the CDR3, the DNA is TGTGCCAGCACGGTACAGAACTATGGCTACACCTTC.

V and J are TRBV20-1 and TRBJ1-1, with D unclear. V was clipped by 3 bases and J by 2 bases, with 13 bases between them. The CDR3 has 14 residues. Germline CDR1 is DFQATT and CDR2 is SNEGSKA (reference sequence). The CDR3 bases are TGCAGTGCTAGTGCAATGTATCCAAACACTGAAGCTTTCTTT. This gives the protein CSASAMYPNTEAFF.

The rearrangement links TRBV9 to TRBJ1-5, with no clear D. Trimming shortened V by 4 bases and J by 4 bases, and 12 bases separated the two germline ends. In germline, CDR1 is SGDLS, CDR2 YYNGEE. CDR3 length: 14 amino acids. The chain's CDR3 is CASSPRPDNQPQHF. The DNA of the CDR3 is TGTGCCAGCAGCCCCCGGCCGGATAATCAGCCCCAGCATTTT.

Here the CDR3 reads CASSTTDGSNQPQHF. The CDR3 DNA reads TGTGCCAGCAGCACTACGGACGGTAGCAATCAGCCCCAGCATTTT. The gene calls are TRBV7-9 and TRBJ1-5; D call uncertain. The CDR3 runs to 15 residues. V was trimmed by 5 bases and J by 0 bases, leaving 11 bases between them. CDR1 is SEHNR and CDR2 is FQNEAQ in the germline V gene (reference sequence). Full variable domain (missing parts from reference TRBV7-9 and TRBJ1-5): DTGVSQNPRHKITKRGQNVTFRCDPISEHNRLYWYRQTLGQGPEFLTYFQNEAQLEKSRLLSDRFSAERPKGSFSTLEIQRTEQGDSAMYLCASSTTDGSNQPQHFGDGTRLSIL.

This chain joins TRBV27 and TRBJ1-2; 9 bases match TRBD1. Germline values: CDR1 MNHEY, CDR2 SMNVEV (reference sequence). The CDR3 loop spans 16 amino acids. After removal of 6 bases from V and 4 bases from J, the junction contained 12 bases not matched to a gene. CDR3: CASSPAPGQGGYGYTF. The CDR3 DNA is TGTGCCAGCAGCCCCGCACCGGGACAGGGAGGCTATGGCTACACCTTC.

CDR3 in amino acids: CASSLEVGDYEQYF. The CDR3 DNA reads as TGCGCCAGCAGCTTGGAGGTAGGGGACTACGAGCAGTACTTC. The genes are TRBV5-1 and TRBJ2-7, with D perhaps matching TRBD1 (5 bases). Trimming left V 0 bases short and J 3 bases short, with 10 bases between. Germline-derived CDR1 and CDR2 are SGHRS and YFSETQ. This CDR3 has 14 residues.

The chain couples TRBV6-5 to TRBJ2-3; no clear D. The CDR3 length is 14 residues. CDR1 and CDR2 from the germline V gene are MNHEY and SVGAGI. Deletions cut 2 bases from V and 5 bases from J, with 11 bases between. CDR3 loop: CASSYGSHLDTQYF. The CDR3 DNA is TGTGCCAGCAGTTACGGGTCCCACCTAGATACGCAGTATTTT.

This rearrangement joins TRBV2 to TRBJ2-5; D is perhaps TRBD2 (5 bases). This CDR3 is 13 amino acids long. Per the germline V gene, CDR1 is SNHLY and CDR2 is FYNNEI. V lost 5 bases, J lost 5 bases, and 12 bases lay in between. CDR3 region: CASSRDSVETQYF. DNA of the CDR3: TGTGCCAGCAGTCGGGATTCGGTCGAGACCCAGTACTTC. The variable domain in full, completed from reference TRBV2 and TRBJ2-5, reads EPEVTQTPSHQVTQMGQEVILRCVPISNHLYFYWYRQILGQKVEFLVSFYNNEISEKSEIFDDQFSVERPDGSNFTLKIRSTKLEDSAMYFCASSRDSVETQYFGPGTRLLVL.

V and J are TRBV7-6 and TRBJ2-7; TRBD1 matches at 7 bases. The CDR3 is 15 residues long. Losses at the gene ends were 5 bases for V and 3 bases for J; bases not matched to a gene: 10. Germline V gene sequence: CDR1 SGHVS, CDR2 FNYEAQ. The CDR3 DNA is TGTGCCAGCAGCCGAGACAGGGATCCCTACTACGAGCAGTACTTC. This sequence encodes CASSRDRDPYYEQYF.

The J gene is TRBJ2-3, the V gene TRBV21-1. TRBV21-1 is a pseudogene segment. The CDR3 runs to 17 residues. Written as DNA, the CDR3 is TGTGCCAGCAGCAAACCCGGGTTTGAAAGGGGCACAGATACGCAGTATTTT. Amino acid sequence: CASSKPGFERGTDTQYF.

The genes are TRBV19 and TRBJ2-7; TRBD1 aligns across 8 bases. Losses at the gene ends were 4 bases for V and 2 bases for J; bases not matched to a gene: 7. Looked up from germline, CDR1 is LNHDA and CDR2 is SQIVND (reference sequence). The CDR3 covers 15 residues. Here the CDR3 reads CASSTRQGWTYEQYF. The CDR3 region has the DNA TGTGCCAGTAGTACCAGACAGGGGTGGACCTACGAGCAGTACTTC.

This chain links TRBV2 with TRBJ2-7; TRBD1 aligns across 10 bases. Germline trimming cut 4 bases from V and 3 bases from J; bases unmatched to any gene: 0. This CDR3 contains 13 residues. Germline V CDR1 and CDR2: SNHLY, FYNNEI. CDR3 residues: CASSGDRGYEQYF. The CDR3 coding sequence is TGTGCCAGCAGTGGGGACAGGGGCTACGAGCAGTACTTC.

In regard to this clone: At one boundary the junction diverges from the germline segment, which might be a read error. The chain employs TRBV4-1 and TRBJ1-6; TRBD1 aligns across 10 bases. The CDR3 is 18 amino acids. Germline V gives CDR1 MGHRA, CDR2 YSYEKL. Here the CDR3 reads CPSSHAKHDRGHNSPLHF. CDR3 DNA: TGCCCCAGCAGCCACGCAAAACACGACAGGGGGCATAATTCACCCCTCCACTTT.

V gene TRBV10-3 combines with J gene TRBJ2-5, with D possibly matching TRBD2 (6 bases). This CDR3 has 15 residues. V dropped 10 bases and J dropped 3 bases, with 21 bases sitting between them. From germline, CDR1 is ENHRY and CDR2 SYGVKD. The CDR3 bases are TGTGCCACCGCGGGGTTGACGGGGACCGAAGAGACCCAGTACTTC. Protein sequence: CATAGLTGTEETQYF.

CDR3 in DNA: TGTGCCAGCAGCGCGGGGGGGGGCAATCAGCCCCAGCATTTT. Amino acids: CASSAGGGNQPQHF. The rearrangement links TRBV9 to TRBJ1-5; perhaps TRBD1 as D (5 bases). Looked up from germline, CDR1 is SGDLS and CDR2 is YYNGEE. The CDR3 consists of 14 residues. V dropped 3 bases and J dropped 2 bases, with 9 bases sitting between them.

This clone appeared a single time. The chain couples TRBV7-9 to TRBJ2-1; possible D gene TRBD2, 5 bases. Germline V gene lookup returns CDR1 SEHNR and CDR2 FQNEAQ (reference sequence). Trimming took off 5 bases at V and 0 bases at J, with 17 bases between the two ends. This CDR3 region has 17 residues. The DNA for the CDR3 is TGTGCCAGCAGCCCCCCTAGGGTTGCGGGCTCCTACAATGAGCAGTTCTTC. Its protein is CASSPPRVAGSYNEQFF. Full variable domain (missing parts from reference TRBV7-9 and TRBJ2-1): DTGVSQNPRHKITKRGQNVTFRCDPISEHNRLYWYRQTLGQGPEFLTYFQNEAQLEKSRLLSDRFSAERPKGSFSTLEIQRTEQGDSAMYLCASSPPRVAGSYNEQFFGPGTRLTVL.

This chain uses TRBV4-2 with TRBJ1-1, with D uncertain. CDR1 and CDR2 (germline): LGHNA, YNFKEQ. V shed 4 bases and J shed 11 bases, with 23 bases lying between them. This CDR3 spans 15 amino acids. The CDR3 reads CASSRQTGNSRGAFF. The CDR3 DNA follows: TGTGCCAGCAGCCGACAAACCGGGAATTCTCGTGGGGCTTTCTTT.

The CDR3 loop reads CSVLLGDSGNTIYF. The CDR3 coding sequence is TGCAGCGTCCTGCTGGGAGACTCTGGAAACACCATATATTTT. The V call is TRBV29-1, the J call TRBJ1-3, with no clear D. The CDR3 totals 14 residues. Germline values: CDR1 SQVTM, CDR2 ANQGSEA. Trimming took off 6 bases at V and 0 bases at J, with 12 bases between the two ends. Full variable domain (remainder filled in from reference TRBV29-1 and TRBJ1-3): SAVISQKPSRDICQRGTSLTIQCQVDSQVTMMFWYRQQPGQSLTLIATANQGSEATYESGFVIDKFPISRPNLTFSTLTVSNMSPEDSSIYLCSVLLGDSGNTIYFGEGSWLTVV.

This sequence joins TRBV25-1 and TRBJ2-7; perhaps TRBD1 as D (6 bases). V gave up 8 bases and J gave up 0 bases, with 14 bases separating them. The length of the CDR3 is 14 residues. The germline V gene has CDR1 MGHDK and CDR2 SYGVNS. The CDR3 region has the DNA TGTGCCAGCCTGAAGGGGGACGGCTCCTACGAGCAGTACTTC. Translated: CASLKGDGSYEQYF.

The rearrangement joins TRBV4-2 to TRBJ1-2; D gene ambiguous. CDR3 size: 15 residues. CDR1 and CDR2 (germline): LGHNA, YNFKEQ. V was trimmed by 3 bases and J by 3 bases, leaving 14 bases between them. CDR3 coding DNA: TGTGCCAGCAGCCACCACGGGCAGGCCGACTATGGCTACACCTTC. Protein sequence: CASSHHGQADYGYTF.

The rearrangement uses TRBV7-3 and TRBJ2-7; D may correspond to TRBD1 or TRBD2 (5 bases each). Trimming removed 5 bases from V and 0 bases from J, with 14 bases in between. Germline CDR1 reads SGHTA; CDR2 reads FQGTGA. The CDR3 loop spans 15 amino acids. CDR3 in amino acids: CASSEGRIGSYEQYF. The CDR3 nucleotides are TGTGCCAGCAGCGAGGGACGGATAGGCTCCTACGAGCAGTACTTC.

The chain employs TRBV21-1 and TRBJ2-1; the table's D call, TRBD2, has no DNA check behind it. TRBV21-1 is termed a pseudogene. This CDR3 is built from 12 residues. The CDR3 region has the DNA TGTGCCAGCAGCAATTACTACAATGAGCAGTTCTTC. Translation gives CASSNYYNEQFF.